Listed below are T cell receptor beta chains from one sample, sequenced in a study of Ad26.COV2.S vaccination and SARS-CoV-2 variants. This table comes from immunoSEQ multiplex PCR, and its TCRdb copy is limited to in-frame clones, with some not included. The sample lists some 350,000 clones, 85% to 90% occurring once. The material sequenced was peripheral blood, taken in a trial of Ad26.COV2.S vaccine versus placebo. All receptors derive from a person aged 18-60 years who received the Ad26.COV2.S COVID-19 vaccine or a placebo. The CDR3 runs from the conserved cysteine through the conserved F or W. D genes are given only for firm matches. Size is stated for part of the rows, as once, few or many counts, or as a class when the clone is expanded.

j_call | clone_size | v_call | d_call | cdr3_aa | cdr3_nt
TRBJ2-2 | . | TRBV6-6 | . | CASSYPNTGELFF | TGTGCCAGCAGTTACCCGAACACCGGGGAGCTGTTTTTT
TRBJ1-1 | . | TRBV7-7 | . | CASSLEVGTEAFF | TGTGCCAGCAGCTTAGAAGTCGGGACTGAAGCTTTCTTT
TRBJ1-1 | . | TRBV6-5 | . | CASSYEGRVAEAFF | TGTGCCAGCAGTTACGAGGGACGCGTGGCTGAAGCTTTCTTT
TRBJ1-5 | . | TRBV6-2/TRBV6-3 | TRBD1 | CASSPGTANNQPQHF | TGTGCCAGCAGCCCCGGGACAGCCAACAATCAGCCCCAGCATTTT
TRBJ1-2 | . | TRBV11-3 | . | CASLVLGGIQYGYTF | TGTGCCAGCTTGGTCCTCGGGGGGATCCAGTATGGCTACACCTTC
TRBJ2-5 | . | TRBV11-2 | TRBD2 | CASSLSLAGGPNQETQYF | TGTGCCAGCAGCTTATCCCTAGCGGGGGGGCCCAACCAAGAGACCCAGTACTTC
TRBJ2-3 | . | TRBV5-1 | . | CASFRGGGSDTQYF | TGCGCCAGCTTCCGAGGCGGGGGCTCAGATACGCAGTATTTT
TRBJ1-4 | . | TRBV7-2 | TRBD1 | CASSQSTGVNEKLFF | TGTGCCAGCAGCCAGAGTACAGGGGTTAATGAAAAACTGTTTTTT
TRBJ2-1 | once | TRBV19 | TRBD2 | CASSIFGGDNEQFF | TGTGCCAGTAGTATTTTCGGGGGGGACAATGAGCAGTTCTTC
TRBJ2-5 | . | TRBV19 | TRBD1 | CASSIEGLTGKETQYF | TGTGCCAGTAGTATAGAGGGTCTGACAGGGAAAGAGACCCAGTACTTC
TRBJ1-3 | . | TRBV7-2 | . | CASSPGGSGNTIYF | TGTGCCAGCAGCCCGGGGGGTTCTGGAAACACCATATATTTT
TRBJ1-5 | few | TRBV6-5 | . | CASSSTDQPQHF | TGTGCCAGCAGTTCTACGGATCAGCCCCAGCATTTT
TRBJ1-4 | . | TRBV5-5 | . | CASSSGSGVTNEKLFF | TGTGCCAGCAGCTCAGGTAGCGGGGTTACTAATGAAAAACTGTTTTTT
TRBJ2-1 | . | TRBV4-3 | . | CASSQDLGLSSYNEQFF | TGCGCCAGCAGCCAAGATTTGGGGCTGAGCTCCTACAATGAGCAGTTCTTC
TRBJ2-7 | . | TRBV14 | . | CASSYGGYEQYF | TGTGCCAGCAGCTATGGCGGCTACGAGCAGTACTTC
TRBJ2-3 | . | TRBV18 | . | CASSPSQWTPSSTDTQYF | TGTGCCAGCTCACCAAGCCAGTGGACGCCTTCTAGCACAGATACGCAGTATTTT
TRBJ2-1 | . | TRBV27 | . | CASRGRGLYNEQFF | TGTGCCAGCAGGGGGCGGGGACTCTACAATGAGCAGTTCTTC
TRBJ1-5 | . | TRBV6-1 | . | CASSDSGGNQPQHF | TGTGCCAGCAGTGATTCCGGAGGCAATCAGCCCCAGCATTTT
TRBJ2-7 | . | TRBV7-2 | . | CASSLELGGYNEQYF | TGTGCCAGCAGCTTAGAATTAGGGGGTTACAACGAGCAGTACTTC
TRBJ1-4 | . | TRBV6-6 | TRBD1 | CASKQPGQGPEKLFF | TGTGCCAGCAAACAGCCGGGACAGGGTCCTGAAAAACTGTTTTTT
TRBJ2-1 | few | TRBV7-2 | TRBD2 | CASSQGLAGGNEQFF | TGTGCCAGCAGCCAAGGACTAGCGGGAGGCAATGAGCAGTTCTTC
TRBJ1-4 | . | TRBV28 | TRBD1 | CASSRTGEGEKLFF | TGTGCCAGCAGTCGGACAGGGGAGGGAGAAAAACTGTTTTTT
TRBJ1-1 | . | TRBV27 | TRBD1 | CASSSQTGGTEAFF | TGTGCCAGCAGTTCACAAACAGGGGGCACTGAAGCTTTCTTT
TRBJ2-2 | . | TRBV7-6 | TRBD1 | CASSSSGGTGELFF | TGTGCCAGCAGCTCCTCAGGGGGCACCGGGGAGCTGTTTTTT
TRBJ1-2 | . | TRBV6-2/TRBV6-3 | . | CASSMTGGNYGYTF | TGTGCCAGCAGTATGACGGGGGGGAACTATGGCTACACCTTC
TRBJ1-1 | . | TRBV7-9 | TRBD1 | CASSLAGTGGEAFF | TGTGCCAGCAGCTTAGCAGGGACAGGGGGAGAGGCTTTCTTT
TRBJ2-3 | . | TRBV11-1 | . | CASSRDSGSTDTQYF | TGTGCCAGCAGCCGGGACAGCGGGAGTACAGATACGCAGTATTTT
TRBJ1-6 | few | TRBV18 | TRBD1 | CASSPTGDRNSYNSPLHF | TGTGCCAGCTCACCAACAGGGGATAGGAACTCCTATAATTCACCCCTCCACTTT
TRBJ1-3 | . | TRBV27 | TRBD1 | CASRDRGGGNTIYF | TGTGCCAGCAGAGACAGGGGGGGAGGAAACACCATATATTTT
TRBJ1-1 | . | TRBV11-2 | TRBD1 | CASSQDRATEAFF | TGTGCCAGCAGCCAAGACAGGGCCACTGAAGCTTTCTTT
TRBJ1-1 | . | TRBV4-1 | . | CASSQDPTSTGMAAFF | TGCGCCAGCAGCCAAGACCCCACCTCGACAGGAATGGCAGCTTTCTTT
TRBJ1-6 | . | TRBV9 | . | CASSVGYNSPLHF | TGTGCCAGCAGCGTAGGGTATAACTCACCCCTCCACTTT
TRBJ2-3 | . | TRBV7-9 | . | CASSRGAGQGTDTQYF | TGTGCCAGCAGCCGGGGGGCGGGACAGGGCACAGATACGCAGTATTTT
TRBJ1-2 | . | TRBV14 | . | CASSQSQLLYTF | TGTGCCAGCAGCCAAAGCCAGCTACTTTACACCTTC
TRBJ1-1 | few | TRBV20-1 | . | CSASWESEAFF | TGCAGTGCTAGCTGGGAGTCTGAAGCTTTCTTT
TRBJ2-5 | . | TRBV5-1 | . | CASSFQETQYF | TGCGCCAGCAGCTTCCAAGAGACCCAGTACTTC
TRBJ1-2 | . | TRBV7-8 | TRBD1 | CASSLGPYSDRDFNYGYTF | TGTGCCAGCAGCTTAGGACCGTATTCTGACAGGGACTTTAACTATGGCTACACCTTC
TRBJ1-2 | . | TRBV29-1 | . | CSGERWGGGYTF | TGCAGCGGGGAGAGGTGGGGAGGTGGCTACACCTTC
TRBJ2-2 | . | TRBV15 | TRBD2 | CATSRVELAGAGELFF | TGTGCCACCAGCAGAGTAGAACTAGCGGGAGCCGGGGAGCTGTTTTTT
TRBJ1-1 | . | TRBV10-3 | . | CAIEQIMNTEAFF | TGTGCCATCGAGCAGATTATGAACACTGAAGCTTTCTTT
TRBJ1-2 | . | TRBV5-1 | . | CASSLWVNYGYTF | TGCGCCAGCAGCTTGTGGGTGAACTATGGCTACACCTTC
TRBJ1-2 | . | TRBV19 | TRBD1 | CASTPGGGGYTF | TGTGCCAGTACTCCAGGGGGCGGTGGCTACACCTTC
TRBJ1-1 | once | TRBV5-1 | . | CASSFLGTSVTEAFF | TGCGCCAGCAGCTTCCTAGGGACATCAGTCACTGAAGCTTTCTTT
TRBJ1-6 | . | TRBV4-3 | TRBD1 | CASSQGTGGNSPLHF | TGCGCCAGCAGCCAAGGGACAGGGGGCAATTCACCCCTCCACTTT
TRBJ1-1 | . | TRBV19 | TRBD1 | CASSIGQGNTEAFF | TGTGCCAGTAGTATAGGACAGGGGAACACTGAAGCTTTCTTT
TRBJ2-1 | . | TRBV19 | TRBD2 | CASSPSGHTYNEQFF | TGTGCCAGTAGTCCTAGCGGACACACCTACAATGAGCAGTTCTTC
TRBJ2-2 | . | TRBV27 | TRBD2 | CATNPATSGNTGELFF | TGTGCCACCAACCCCGCTACTAGCGGGAACACCGGGGAGCTGTTTTTT
TRBJ2-3 | . | TRBV5-4 | . | CASSFSSFTDTQYF | TGTGCCAGCAGTTTCAGTTCCTTCACAGATACGCAGTATTTT
TRBJ1-1 | . | TRBV3-1/TRBV3-2 | . | CASSQVQTGSREAFF | TGTGCCAGCAGCCAAGTCCAGACAGGAAGTAGGGAAGCTTTCTTT
TRBJ1-1 | . | TRBV5-1 | . | CASSPWLGENTEAFF | TGCGCCAGCAGCCCCTGGTTAGGGGAGAACACTGAAGCTTTCTTT
TRBJ1-2 | once | TRBV5-1 | TRBD1 | CASSGGTGFNGYTF | TGCGCCAGCAGCGGAGGGACAGGGTTCAATGGCTACACCTTC
TRBJ2-4 | . | TRBV10-3 | . | CAISRHKSRAKNIQYF | TGTGCCATCAGTCGGCACAAAAGTAGGGCCAAAAACATTCAGTACTTC
TRBJ1-2 | . | TRBV19 | . | CASSIGGANYGYTF | TGTGCCAGTAGTATAGGGGGCGCTAACTATGGCTACACCTTC
TRBJ1-2 | . | TRBV28 | . | CASSTGARLGYTF | TGTGCCAGCAGTACCGGGGCACGATTAGGCTACACCTTC